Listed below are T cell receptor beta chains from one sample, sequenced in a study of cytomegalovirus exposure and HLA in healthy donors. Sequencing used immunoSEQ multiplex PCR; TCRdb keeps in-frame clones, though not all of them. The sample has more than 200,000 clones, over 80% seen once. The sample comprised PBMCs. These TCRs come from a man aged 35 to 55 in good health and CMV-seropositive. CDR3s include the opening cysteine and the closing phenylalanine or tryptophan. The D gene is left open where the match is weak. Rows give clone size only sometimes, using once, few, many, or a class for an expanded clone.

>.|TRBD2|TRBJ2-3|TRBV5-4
TGTGCCAGCAGCGCTCTAGCGGGAGGGTCTAGCACAGATACGCAGTATTTT
CASSALAGGSSTDTQYF
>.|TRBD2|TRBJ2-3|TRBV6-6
TGTGCCAGCACCATCCGACTAGCGATCACAGATACGCAGTATTTT
CASTIRLAITDTQYF
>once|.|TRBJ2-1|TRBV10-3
TGTGCCATCAGTGAAGGCGGGACCGGAAATGAGCAGTTCTTC
CAISEGGTGNEQFF
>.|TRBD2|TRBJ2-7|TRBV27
TGTGCCAGCAGTTCCAGACTAGCGGCTTACGAGCAGTACTTC
CASSSRLAAYEQYF
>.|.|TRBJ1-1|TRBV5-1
TGCGCCAGCAGCCCCGCCGGGTACGGTGAAGCTTTCTTT
CASSPAGYGEAFF
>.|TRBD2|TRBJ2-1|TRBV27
TGTGCCAGCAGTTTCGCGGGACTAGCGGGAGGTGCCTACAATGAGCAGTTCTTC
CASSFAGLAGGAYNEQFF
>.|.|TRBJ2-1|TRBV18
TGTGCCAGCTCACCACCCGGTGTGAGCGGACCCAATGAGCAGTTCTTC
CASSPPGVSGPNEQFF
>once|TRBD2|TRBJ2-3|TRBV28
TGTGCCAGCAGTTTACAGCGGGAGGGCGCAGATACGCAGTATTTT
CASSLQREGADTQYF
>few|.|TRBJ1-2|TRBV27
TGTGCCAGCAGTACCCTCGACAGAGGCTATGGCTACACCTTC
CASSTLDRGYGYTF
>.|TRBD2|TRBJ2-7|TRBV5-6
TGTGCCAGCAGCTTGGTGGCTAGCGGGAGACCTCACGAGCAGTACTTC
CASSLVASGRPHEQYF
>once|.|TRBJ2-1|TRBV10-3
TGTGCCATCAGTGATCCGGACTCTTACAATGAGCAGTTCTTC
CAISDPDSYNEQFF
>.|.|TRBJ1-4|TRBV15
TGTGCCACCAGCAGAGATCAGGGCGGTTTTAATGAAAAACTGTTTTTT
CATSRDQGGFNEKLFF
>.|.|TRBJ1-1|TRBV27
TGTGCCAGCAGTTTTCGGGGTGCCCATTCCTCGAACACTGAAGCTTTCTTT
CASSFRGAHSSNTEAFF
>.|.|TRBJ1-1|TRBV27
TGTGCCAGCAGTTCAATGGAGGGGATGAACACTGAAGCTTTCTTT
CASSSMEGMNTEAFF
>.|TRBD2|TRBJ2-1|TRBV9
TGTGCCAGCAGCGGCCGACTAGCGGGAGATTCGGGTCCTGGCTACAATGAGCAGTTCTTC
CASSGRLAGDSGPGYNEQFF
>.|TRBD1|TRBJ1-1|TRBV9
TGTGCCAGCAGCGTAGCTGTGACAGGGGGTTACACTGAAGCTTTCTTT
CASSVAVTGGYTEAFF
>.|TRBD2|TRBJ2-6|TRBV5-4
TGTGCCAGCAGTTCCGGGACTAGCGGGAGGGGGGCCAACGTCCTGACTTTC
CASSSGTSGRGANVLTF
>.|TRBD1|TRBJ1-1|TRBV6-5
TGTGCCAGCAGTTACTCGGCGGGACAGGGGCTCACTGAAGCTTTCTTT
CASSYSAGQGLTEAFF
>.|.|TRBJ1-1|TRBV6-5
TGTGCCAGCAGCACTACTTCAGAAGCTTTCTTT
CASSTTSEAFF
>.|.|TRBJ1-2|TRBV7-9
TGTGCCAGCAGCTTCGGGGGATATGGCTACACCTTC
CASSFGGYGYTF
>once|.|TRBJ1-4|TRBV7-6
TGTGCCAGCAGCTTAGATGGGGGGACTAATGAAAAACTGTTTTTT
CASSLDGGTNEKLFF
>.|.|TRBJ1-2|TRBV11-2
TGTGCCAGCAGCTTAGATTGGGCAGGGAGGGACTATGGCTACACCTTC
CASSLDWAGRDYGYTF
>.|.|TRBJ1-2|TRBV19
TGTGCCAGTAGTATTGGGGGGGCTGATGGCTACACCTTC
CASSIGGADGYTF
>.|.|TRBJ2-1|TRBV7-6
TGTGCCAGCAGCTTCCGCGCGGGTGTATACAATGAGCAGTTCTTC
CASSFRAGVYNEQFF
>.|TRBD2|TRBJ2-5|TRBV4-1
TGCGCCAGCAGCCAAGAGGGGCGGGAGGAGACCCAGTACTTC
CASSQEGREETQYF
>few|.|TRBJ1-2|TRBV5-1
TGCGCCAGCAGCTTGGACCCCCTCCCGGCAGGGCAGACTGGCTACACCTTC
CASSLDPLPAGQTGYTF
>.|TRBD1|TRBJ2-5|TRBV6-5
TGTGCCAGCAGTTACGGACAGGGACCGACCCAGTACTTC
CASSYGQGPTQYF
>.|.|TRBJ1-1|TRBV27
TGTGCCAGCAGTTGGGCCTACCCAGGACGGGAGAACACTGAAGCTTTCTTT
CASSWAYPGRENTEAFF
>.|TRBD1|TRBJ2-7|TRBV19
TGTGCCAGTAGTGCGGGACAGGACTACTACGAGCAGTACTTC
CASSAGQDYYEQYF
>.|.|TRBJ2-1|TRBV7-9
TGTTCCAGCAGCTTTCAGGGCGATGAGCAGTTCTTC
CSSSFQGDEQFF
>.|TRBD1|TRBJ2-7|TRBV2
TGTGCCACAGACAGGGGGGGGACCTACGAGCAGTACTTC
CATDRGGTYEQYF
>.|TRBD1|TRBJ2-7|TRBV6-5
TGTGCCAGCAGTTATGGGGACAGGGAAGCCAGCGAGCAGTACTTC
CASSYGDREASEQYF
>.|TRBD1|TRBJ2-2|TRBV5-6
TGTGCCAGCAGCTTGGACCGCCCGGACAGGGGGTACACCGGGGAGCTGTTTTTT
CASSLDRPDRGYTGELFF
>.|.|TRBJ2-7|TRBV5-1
TGCGCCAGCAGCTTGATGTCTAGCGAATCCTACGAGCAGTACTTC
CASSLMSSESYEQYF
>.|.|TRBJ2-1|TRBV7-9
TGTGCCGAAGCCCTCAGCGGACTTTACAATGAGCAGTTCTTC
CAEALSGLYNEQFF
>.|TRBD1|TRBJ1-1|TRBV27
TGTGCCAGCAGTTTAAGGGGGCCTACCACTGAAGCTTTCTTT
CASSLRGPTTEAFF
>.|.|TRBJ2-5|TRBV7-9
TGTGCCAGCAGCGAGGCACCTCCCCAAGAGACCCAGTACTTC
CASSEAPPQETQYF
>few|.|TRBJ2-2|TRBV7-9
TGTGCCAGCATCGGTGGAGGGAGGTCGTCCGGGGAGCTGTTTTTT
CASIGGGRSSGELFF
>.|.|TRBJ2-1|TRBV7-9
TGTGCCAGCACCAAGCCCGACAATGAGCAGTTCTTC
CASTKPDNEQFF
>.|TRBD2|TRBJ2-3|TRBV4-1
TGCGCCAGCAGCCAACCTCCAGGACTAGCGGGAGAAGGGACAGATACGCAGTATTTT
CASSQPPGLAGEGTDTQYF
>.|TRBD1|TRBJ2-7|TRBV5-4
TGTGCCAGCAGCGCCGGACAGGGGTCATACGAGCAGTACTTC
CASSAGQGSYEQYF
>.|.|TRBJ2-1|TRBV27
TGTGCCAGCAGTGCTGCGGGAAACGCGGGGAATGAGCAGTTCTTC
CASSAAGNAGNEQFF
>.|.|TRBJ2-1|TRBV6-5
TGTGCCACCGGACCCGGGAGTGAGGATGAGCAGTTCTTC
CATGPGSEDEQFF
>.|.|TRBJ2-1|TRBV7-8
TGTGCCAGCAGTCTACGGTTGTCTACCTCCTACAATGAGCAGTTCTTC
CASSLRLSTSYNEQFF
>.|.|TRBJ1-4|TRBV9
TGTGCCAGCAGCGTTTTATTCGGGGGGAAGGAAAAACTGTTTTTT
CASSVLFGGKEKLFF